Listed here is a single T cell receptor beta chain. The source of the sample is a study of Graves' ophthalmopathy and Graves' hyperthyroidism. RNA transcripts were the template, and TCR beta CDR3 regions were amplified from them. An initial RT-PCR round employing HTBI primers preceded a second-round multiplex PCR. TCRdb reprocessed the multiplex PCR reads via MiXCR and lists one record per CDR3 protein. The sample gives around 1,200,000 distinct CDR3 sequences, 36% of which show up once; roughly 10% is in the top ten. This TCR was sampled from an adult man with Graves' hyperthyroidism. The sequencing sample was made of peripheral blood or thyroid tissue (not recorded which).

The CDR3 coding sequence is TGTGCCATCAGTGAGAGTTTGACAGGGGGTAGGAACACTGAAGCTTTCTTT. Translating gives CAISESLTGGRNTEAFF. The chain is built from TRBV10-3 and TRBJ1-1; 9 nucleotides match TRBD1. V shed 2 bases, J shed 1 base, and the junction held 8 bases outside the gene matches. This CDR3 comprises 17 residues. CDR1 and CDR2 (germline): ENHRY, SYGVKD.